The 28 T cell receptor beta chains below all came from one sample that was sequenced in a study of graft-versus-host responses after intestinal transplantation. Antigens of these TCRs are unknown. Sequencing used immunoSEQ multiplex PCR; TCRdb keeps in-frame clones, though not all of them. The data hold tens of thousands of clones, with 80% to 90% observed a single time. The specimen was unstimulated CD8+ T cells sorted from spleen or lymph node cells, collected before intestinal transplant. Source of these receptors: a human donor who received an intestinal transplant.

The chain has TRBV28 and TRBJ1-5; TRBD1 aligns across 8 bases. This CDR3 is 15 amino acids long. Germline trimming cut 6 bases from V and 7 bases from J; bases unmatched to any gene: 11. Germline assignment: CDR1 MDHEN and CDR2 SYDVKM. CDR3 nucleotide sequence: TGTGCCAGCAGCTTAATGCAGGGGGCAAGGCAGCCCCAGCATTTT. Protein product: CASSLMQGARQPQHF.

The chain uses TRBV6-1 and TRBJ2-2; TRBD2 matches at 8 bases. V lost 5 bases and J lost 11; bases outside the gene matches: 10. The length of the CDR3 is 14 residues. Germline lookup yields CDR1 MNHNS and CDR2 SASEGT. The CDR3 here is CASSSLAVTSELFF. CDR3 sequence (DNA): TGTGCCAGCAGTTCACTAGCGGTGACGTCAGAGCTGTTTTTT.

The table lists this clone with a count of one. CDR3 sequence (DNA): TGCGCCAGCAGCCAATCCGACAGGGGGTACTACGAGCAGTACTTC. The encoded protein is CASSQSDRGYYEQYF. The chain couples TRBV4-1 to TRBJ2-7, with 9 nucleotides matching TRBD1. CDR1 and CDR2 from the germline V gene are MGHRA and YSYEKL. Trimming took 2 bases from V and 3 from J; bases not matched to a gene: 5. The CDR3 runs 15 residues.

The chain joins TRBV5-4 to TRBJ2-7, with TRBD2 matching over 15 bases. This CDR3 region has 18 residues. Germline V gene lookup returns CDR1 SGHNT and CDR2 YYREEE (reference sequence). With 1 base clipped from V and 2 bases from J, the junction kept 7 bases outside the gene matches. CDR3 DNA sequence: TGTGCCAGCAGCTTGCGAGGACTAGCGGGGGGGCCGGCCTACGAGCAGTACTTC. It is translated as CASSLRGLAGGPAYEQYF. The full variable domain, completed using reference TRBV5-4 and TRBJ2-7, is ETGVTQSPTHLIKTRGQQVTLRCSSQSGHNTVSWYQQALGQGPQFIFQYYREEENGRGNFPPRFSGLQFPNYSSELNVNALELDDSALYLCASSLRGLAGGPAYEQYFGPGTRLTVT.

The V gene is TRBV4-2, the J gene TRBJ2-3; TRBD2 aligns across 8 bases. The CDR3 length is 18 residues. V shed 0 bases, J shed 2 bases, and the junction held 10 bases outside the gene matches. The V gene's germline CDR1 is LGHNA and CDR2 YNFKEQ. For the CDR3, the DNA is TGTGCCAGCAGCCAAGACTCCCTAGCGGGCGGCCCCACAGATACGCAGTATTTT. Its translation is CASSQDSLAGGPTDTQYF.

The rearrangement uses TRBV4-1 and TRBJ2-5; D is perhaps TRBD2 (6 bases). The J call may be mistaken, given a closer DNA end match to TRBJ2-7. Germline V gives CDR1 MGHRA, CDR2 YSYEKL. This CDR3 comprises 16 residues. CDR3 DNA sequence: TGCGCCAGCAGCCAAGAAGCAGCGGGTGGGATCTACGAGCAGTACTTC. Protein product: CASSQEAAGGIYEQYF.

The chain carries TRBV10-3 and TRBJ1-2; possible D gene TRBD1, 6 bases. This CDR3 is 11 amino acids long. Germline V gives CDR1 ENHRY, CDR2 SYGVKD. V was pared by 8 bases and J by 8 bases, with 12 bases between. CDR3 residues: CAIGGRGGYTF. Here the CDR3 DNA reads TGTGCCATCGGGGGCAGGGGCGGCTACACCTTC.

The V and J genes are TRBV9 and TRBJ2-5; TRBD2 matches at 9 bases. The germline V gene encodes CDR1 SGDLS and CDR2 YYNGEE. The V segment lost 4 bases and the J segment 7 bases; nucleotides outside the gene matches: 14. The CDR3 is 16 amino acids. Here the CDR3 DNA reads TGTGCCAGCAGCACCACTCCGGGACTAGCCCCCGCGACCCAGTACTTC. It codes for CASSTTPGLAPATQYF.

The V call is TRBV7-9, the J call TRBJ2-4; D is ambiguous. Deletions cut 6 bases from V and 3 bases from J, with 18 bases between. This CDR3 spans 16 amino acids. Germline values: CDR1 SEHNR, CDR2 FQNEAQ (reference sequence). The CDR3 sequence: CASSSRRPEVKNIQYF. The CDR3 region has the DNA TGTGCCAGCAGTTCGAGACGCCCTGAGGTCAAAAACATTCAGTACTTC.

CDR3 DNA: TGTGCCAGCAGTTTTGGCGGGAGAGTCTACAATGAGCAGTTCTTC. The encoded protein is CASSFGGRVYNEQFF. The J gene is TRBJ2-1, the V gene TRBV28; 7 bases align to TRBD2. There are 15 residues in the CDR3. CDR1 and CDR2 from the germline V gene are MDHEN and SYDVKM. Losses at the gene ends were 3 bases for V and 3 bases for J; bases not matched to a gene: 5.

The CDR3 spells CASIKTGLAKNIQYF. The DNA of the CDR3 is TGTGCCAGCATCAAGACAGGGTTAGCCAAAAACATTCAGTACTTC. This chain uses TRBV6-6 with TRBJ2-4; 7 bases align to TRBD1. From germline, CDR1 is MNHNY and CDR2 SVGAGI (reference sequence). The CDR3 sequence is 15 residues long. Trimming took 7 bases from V and 0 from J; bases not matched to a gene: 6.

This clone appeared once. This rearrangement joins TRBV9 to TRBJ2-3; 10 bases match TRBD2. Germline-derived CDR1 and CDR2 are SGDLS and YYNGEE. The CDR3 is made up of 15 amino acids. The J segment lost 4 bases and the V segment lost 4 bases, leaving 6 bases of the junction unmatched. CDR3 protein: CASSSSGGAPDTQYF. DNA for the CDR3: TGTGCCAGCAGCTCCAGCGGGGGGGCGCCAGATACGCAGTATTTT.

The chain is built from TRBV30 and TRBJ2-1; D unresolved. This CDR3 has 13 residues. CDR1 and CDR2 (germline): GTSNPN, SVGIG (reference sequence). Trimming removed 2 bases from V and 4 bases from J, with 9 bases in between. The CDR3 DNA follows: TGTGCCTGGAGTCCGCCAGTATACAATGAGCAGTTCTTC. Amino acid sequence: CAWSPPVYNEQFF. The variable domain in full, with the rest retrieved from reference TRBV30 and TRBJ2-1, is SQTIHQWPATLVQPVGSPLSLECTVEGTSNPNLYWYRQAAGRGLQLLFYSVGIGQISSEVPQNLSASRPQDRQFILSSKKLLLSDSGFYLCAWSPPVYNEQFFGPGTRLTVL.

The rearrangement uses TRBV10-2 and TRBJ1-2; no definite D call. Between the trimmed V and J ends, which lost 6 bases and 4 bases, there was a span of 9 bases. CDR3 length equals 12 residues. Germline loops: CDR1 WSHSY, CDR2 SAAADI. Here the CDR3 DNA reads TGCGCCAGCAGAGCTAGATTCTATGGCTACACCTTC. This codes for CASRARFYGYTF.

DNA for the CDR3: TGTGCCAGTAGCCACTGGGACTCATACAATGAGCAGTTCTTC. As protein: CASSHWDSYNEQFF. The chain is built from TRBV19 and TRBJ2-1, with D perhaps matching TRBD2 (6 bases). The germline gives CDR1 LNHDA, CDR2 SQIVND (reference sequence). V was cut by 6 bases and J by 4 bases, with 13 bases left in between. This CDR3 is built from 14 residues. Full variable domain (remainder filled in from reference TRBV19 and TRBJ2-1): DGGITQSPKYLFRKEGQNVTLSCEQNLNHDAMYWYRQDPGQGLRLIYYSQIVNDFQKGDIAEGYSVSREKKESFPLTVTSAQKNPTAFYLCASSHWDSYNEQFFGPGTRLTVL.

V usage is TRBV5-5 and J usage is TRBJ2-7; no definite D call. There are 14 residues in the CDR3. V lost 2 bases to trimming and J lost 4 bases, with 13 bases between them. Looked up from germline, CDR1 is SGHKS and CDR2 is YYEKEE (reference sequence). In DNA, the CDR3 is TGTGCCAGCAGCTTCCATGCAGGTGCGTACGAGCAGTACTTC. This gives the protein CASSFHAGAYEQYF.

The chain links TRBV2 to TRBJ2-3, with 9 bases matching TRBD1. Trimming at V came to 5 bases and at J to 2 bases, leaving 5 bases not matched to a gene. Looked up from germline, CDR1 is SNHLY and CDR2 is FYNNEI. The CDR3 has 15 residues. The chain's CDR3 is CASSKRQGDTDTQYF. CDR3 nucleotides: TGTGCCAGCAGTAAGAGACAGGGGGACACAGATACGCAGTATTTT.

The gene calls are TRBV19 and TRBJ2-7, with 9 bases fitting TRBD2. Germline V gene sequence: CDR1 LNHDA, CDR2 SQIVND (reference sequence). CDR3 size: 15 residues. With V trimmed by 5 bases and J by 2 bases, 7 bases remained unmatched. The CDR3 bases are TGTGCCAGTAGTTCAGGAGCGGGAGGTACCTACGAGCAGTACTTC. It specifies CASSSGAGGTYEQYF. The complete variable domain, with remaining parts taken from reference TRBV19 and TRBJ2-7, reads DGGITQSPKYLFRKEGQNVTLSCEQNLNHDAMYWYRQDPGQGLRLIYYSQIVNDFQKGDIAEGYSVSREKKESFPLTVTSAQKNPTAFYLCASSSGAGGTYEQYFGPGTRLTVT.

The genes are TRBV28 and TRBJ2-5; the match to TRBD1 covers 7 bases. The germline V gene encodes CDR1 MDHEN and CDR2 SYDVKM. Losses at the gene ends were 3 bases for V and 2 bases for J; bases not matched to a gene: 12. The CDR3 is 17 residues long. The CDR3 DNA sequence: TGTGCCAGCAGTTTGTACCCCGACAGGGATGAGCAAGAGACCCAGTACTTC. Translation: CASSLYPDRDEQETQYF. The complete variable domain, with remaining parts taken from reference TRBV28 and TRBJ2-5, reads DVKVTQSSRYLVKRTGEKVFLECVQDMDHENMFWYRQDPGLGLRLIYFSYDVKMKEKGDIPEGYSVSREKKERFSLILESASTNQTSMYLCASSLYPDRDEQETQYFGPGTRLLVL.

The chain recombines TRBV29-1 with TRBJ2-4, with 9 positions matching TRBD2. V dropped 4 bases and J dropped 7; count of bases not matched to a gene: 8. Looked up from germline, CDR1 is SQVTM and CDR2 is ANQGSEA. The CDR3 is 14 amino acids. The CDR3 bases are TGCAGCGTTGTGGCGGGAGGGCCTGAGAACATTCAGTACTTC. As protein: CSVVAGGPENIQYF.

The sample holds one count of this clone. The chain couples TRBV9 to TRBJ1-5; 7 nucleotides agree with TRBD1. Germline lookup yields CDR1 SGDLS and CDR2 YYNGEE. V gave up 3 bases and J gave up 8 bases; unmatched junction bases: 8. The CDR3 length is 14 residues. The CDR3: CASSARDSPEPQHF. CDR3 DNA sequence: TGTGCCAGCAGCGCACGGGACAGTCCGGAGCCCCAGCATTTT.

The chain combines TRBV13 with TRBJ2-7; 8 nucleotides match TRBD1. Losses at the gene ends were 2 bases for V and 3 bases for J; bases not matched to a gene: 3. CDR1 is PRHDT and CDR2 is FYEKMQ in the germline V gene (reference sequence). This CDR3 is built from 14 residues. The CDR3 here is CASSLWTGNYEQYF. DNA for the CDR3: TGTGCCAGCAGCTTATGGACAGGGAACTACGAGCAGTACTTC.

The chain links TRBV27 to TRBJ1-1; maybe TRBD1 (5 bases). The V end was cut by 0 bases, the J end by 2 bases, with 10 bases between. CDR1 is MNHEY and CDR2 is SMNVEV in the germline V gene (reference sequence). The CDR3 is 15 amino acids. The CDR3 DNA sequence: TGTGCCAGCAGTTTATCGGGTGGGGCCAACACTGAAGCTTTCTTT. This sequence encodes CASSLSGGANTEAFF.

The chain recombines TRBV7-6 with TRBJ2-7; tentatively, D is TRBD2 (6 bases). The CDR3 totals 15 residues. Trimming stripped 1 base from V and 2 bases from J, with 12 bases between. Looked up from germline, CDR1 is SGHVS and CDR2 is FNYEAQ. Written as DNA, the CDR3 is TGTGCCAGCAGCTTAGGGAGGAGGGGCCCCTACGAGCAGTACTTC. Its protein product is CASSLGRRGPYEQYF.

The chain employs TRBV11-2 and TRBJ1-6; D gene ambiguous. The germline V and J ends were trimmed by 5 bases and 7 bases, with 15 bases remaining between them. Germline CDR1 is SGHAT and CDR2 is FQNNGV. This CDR3 has 15 amino acids. This CDR3 is CASSLFIRLNSPLHF. The DNA for the CDR3 is TGTGCCAGCAGCCTTTTCATCCGGTTAAATTCACCCCTCCACTTT.

This clone was seen a few times. This chain joins TRBV19 and TRBJ1-5; a possible D gene is TRBD1 (5 bases). This CDR3 contains 13 residues. V was cut by 6 bases and J by 8 bases, with 14 bases left in between. Germline CDR1 is LNHDA and CDR2 is SQIVND (reference sequence). The CDR3 here is CASSPPWGEPQHF. In nucleotides, the CDR3 is TGTGCCAGTAGCCCCCCCTGGGGGGAGCCCCAGCATTTT.

This clone was observed a single time. The chain uses TRBV12-5 and TRBJ2-7; tentative D call: TRBD1 (6 bases). The CDR3 spans 17 residues. Trimming pared 7 bases from V and 2 bases from J, leaving 24 bases between. The germline CDR1 and CDR2 sequences are LGHNT and FRNRAP. This CDR3 reads CASVTSEGDHSAYEQYF. In DNA, the CDR3 is TGTGCTAGTGTTACTTCAGAGGGGGACCACTCCGCCTACGAGCAGTACTTC.

V and J are TRBV10-2 and TRBJ2-7, with a weak D call TRBD1 (7 bases). Trimming took off 2 bases at V and 5 bases at J, with 28 bases between the two ends. The CDR3 is 19 residues long. Germline CDR1 is WSHSY and CDR2 is SAAADI. CDR3 sequence reads: CASSEEFLASRGTVDEQYF. CDR3 coding DNA: TGCGCCAGCAGTGAGGAATTTCTGGCGAGCCGCGGGACAGTGGACGAGCAGTACTTC.